This entry describes one T cell receptor beta chain. This specimen belongs to a study of technical replicates of blood from several donors. Profiling relied on immunoSEQ multiplex PCR, and the TCRdb table lists in-frame clones only, not all of them. This sample yields about 73,000 clones, of which 93% are seen a single time; 0.25% to 0.3% belongs to the top ten. Trimming removed 2 bases from V and 6 bases from J; junction bases left unmatched: 9. Germline V gene data show CDR1 as SGHRS and CDR2 as YFSETQ. CDR3 length: 15 amino acids. The V and J genes are TRBV5-1 and TRBJ2-7, with 9 positions matching TRBD1. This receptor was identified in a human donor in good health. Input material: T cells isolated from PBMCs. The CDR3 reads CASSFDPGQGGEQYF. The CDR3 region has the DNA TGCGCCAGCAGCTTCGATCCGGGACAGGGTGGCGAGCAGTACTTC.